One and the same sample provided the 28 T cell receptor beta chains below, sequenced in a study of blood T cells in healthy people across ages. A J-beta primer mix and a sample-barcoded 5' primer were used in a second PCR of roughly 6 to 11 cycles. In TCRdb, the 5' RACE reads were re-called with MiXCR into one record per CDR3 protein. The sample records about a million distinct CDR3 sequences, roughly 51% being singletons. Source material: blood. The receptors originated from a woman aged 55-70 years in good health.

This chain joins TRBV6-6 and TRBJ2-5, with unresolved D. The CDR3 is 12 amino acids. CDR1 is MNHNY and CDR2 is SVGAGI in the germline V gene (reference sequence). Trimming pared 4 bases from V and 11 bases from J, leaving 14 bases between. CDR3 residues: CASSWSGYGQYF. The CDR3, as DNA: TGTGCCAGCAGTTGGAGTGGCTACGGGCAGTACTTC.

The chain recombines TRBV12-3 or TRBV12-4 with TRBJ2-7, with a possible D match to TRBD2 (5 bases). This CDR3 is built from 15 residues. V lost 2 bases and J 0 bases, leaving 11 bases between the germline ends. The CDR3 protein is CASSLRLRGSYEQYF. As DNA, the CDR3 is TGTGCCAGCAGTTTAAGACTCCGGGGCTCCTACGAGCAGTACTTC.

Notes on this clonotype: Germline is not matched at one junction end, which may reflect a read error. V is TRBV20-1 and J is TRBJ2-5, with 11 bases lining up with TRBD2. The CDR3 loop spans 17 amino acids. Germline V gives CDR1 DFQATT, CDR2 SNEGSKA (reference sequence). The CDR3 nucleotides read TGCGGTGCTAGAGATTATTGGGGGACTAGCGGACAAGAGACCCAGTACTTC. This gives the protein CGARDYWGTSGQETQYF.

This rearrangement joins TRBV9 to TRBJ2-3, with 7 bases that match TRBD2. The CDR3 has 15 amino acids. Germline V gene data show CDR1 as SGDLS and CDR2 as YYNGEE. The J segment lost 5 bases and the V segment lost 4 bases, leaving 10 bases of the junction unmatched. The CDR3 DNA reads TGTGCCAGCAGCTCCGTTAGCGGGTTCAGAGATACGCAGTATTTT. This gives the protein CASSSVSGFRDTQYF.

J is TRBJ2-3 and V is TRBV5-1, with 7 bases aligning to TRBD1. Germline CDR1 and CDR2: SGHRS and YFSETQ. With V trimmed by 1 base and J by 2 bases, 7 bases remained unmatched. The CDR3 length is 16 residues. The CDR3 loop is CASSLRDSLYTDTQYF. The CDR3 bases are TGCGCCAGCAGCTTGAGGGACAGCCTCTACACAGATACGCAGTATTTT.

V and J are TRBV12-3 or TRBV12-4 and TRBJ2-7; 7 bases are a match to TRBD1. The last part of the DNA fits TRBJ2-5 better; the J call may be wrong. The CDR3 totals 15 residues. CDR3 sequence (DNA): TGTGCCAGCAGTTCCGGGACAGTAGGAAAAGAGACCCAGTACTTC. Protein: CASSSGTVGKETQYF.

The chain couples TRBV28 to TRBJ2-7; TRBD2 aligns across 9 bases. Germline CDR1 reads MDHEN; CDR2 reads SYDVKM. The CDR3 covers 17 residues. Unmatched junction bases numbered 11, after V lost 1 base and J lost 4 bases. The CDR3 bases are TGTGCCAGCAGTTTATCCCTTCCGGGACTAGCCGTATACGAGCAGTACTTC. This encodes CASSLSLPGLAVYEQYF.

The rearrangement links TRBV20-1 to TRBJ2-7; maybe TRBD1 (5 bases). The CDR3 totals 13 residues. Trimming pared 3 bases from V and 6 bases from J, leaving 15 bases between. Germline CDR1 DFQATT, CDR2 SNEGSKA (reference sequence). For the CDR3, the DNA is TGCAGTGCTAGTCTCAGGGTTTCTGGCGAGCAGTACTTC. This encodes CSASLRVSGEQYF.

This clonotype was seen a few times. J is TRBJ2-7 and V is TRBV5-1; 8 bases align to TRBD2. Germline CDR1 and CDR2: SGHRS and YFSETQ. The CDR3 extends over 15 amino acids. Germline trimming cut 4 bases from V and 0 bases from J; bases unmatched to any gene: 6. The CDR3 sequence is CASSPTSANSYEQYF. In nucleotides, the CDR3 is TGCGCCAGCAGCCCGACTAGCGCGAACTCCTACGAGCAGTACTTC.

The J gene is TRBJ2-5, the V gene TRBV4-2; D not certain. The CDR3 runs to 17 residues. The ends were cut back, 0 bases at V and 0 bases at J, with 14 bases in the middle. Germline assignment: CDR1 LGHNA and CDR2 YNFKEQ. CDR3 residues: CASSQDVGRRDQETQYF. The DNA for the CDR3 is TGTGCCAGCAGCCAAGACGTGGGCAGGAGAGACCAAGAGACCCAGTACTTC.

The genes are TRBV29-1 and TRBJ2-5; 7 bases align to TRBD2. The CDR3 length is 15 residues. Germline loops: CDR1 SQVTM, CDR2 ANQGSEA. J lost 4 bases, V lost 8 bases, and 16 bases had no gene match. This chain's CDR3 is CSFRGEIMVSETQYF. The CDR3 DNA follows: TGCAGCTTTCGGGGGGAGATTATGGTCTCAGAGACCCAGTACTTC.

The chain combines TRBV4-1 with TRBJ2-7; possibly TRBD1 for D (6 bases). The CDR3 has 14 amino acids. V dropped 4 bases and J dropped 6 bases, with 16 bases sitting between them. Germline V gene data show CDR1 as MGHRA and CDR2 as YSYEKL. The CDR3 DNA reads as TGCGCCAGCAGCCGAAACGGCTTGGGGGCCGAGCAGTACTTC. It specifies CASSRNGLGAEQYF.

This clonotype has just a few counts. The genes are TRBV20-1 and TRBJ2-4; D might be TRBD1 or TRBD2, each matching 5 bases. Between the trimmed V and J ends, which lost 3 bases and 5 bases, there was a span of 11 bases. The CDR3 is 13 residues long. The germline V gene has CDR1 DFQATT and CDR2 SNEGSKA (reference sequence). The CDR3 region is CSASGTFENIQYF. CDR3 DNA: TGCAGTGCTAGCGGGACCTTCGAAAACATTCAGTACTTC.

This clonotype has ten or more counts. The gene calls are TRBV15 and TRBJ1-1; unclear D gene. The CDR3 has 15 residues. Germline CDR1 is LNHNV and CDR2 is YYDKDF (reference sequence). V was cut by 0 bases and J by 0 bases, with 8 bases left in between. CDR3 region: CATSREGAVNTEAFF. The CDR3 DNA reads TGTGCCACCAGCAGAGAGGGAGCGGTGAACACTGAAGCTTTCTTT.

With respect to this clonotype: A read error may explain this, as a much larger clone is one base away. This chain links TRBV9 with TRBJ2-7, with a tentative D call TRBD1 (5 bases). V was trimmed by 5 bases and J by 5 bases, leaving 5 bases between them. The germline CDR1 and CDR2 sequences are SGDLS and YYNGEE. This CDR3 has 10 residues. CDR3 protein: CASRDNEQYF. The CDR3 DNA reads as TGTGCCAGCAGGGACAACGAGCAGTACTTC.

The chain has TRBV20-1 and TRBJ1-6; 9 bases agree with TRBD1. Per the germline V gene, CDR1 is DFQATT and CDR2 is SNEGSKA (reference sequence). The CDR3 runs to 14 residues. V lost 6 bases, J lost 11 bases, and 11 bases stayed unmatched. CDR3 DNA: TGCAGTGCAGCCGGGACAGGGAATGGACCACCCCTCCACTTT. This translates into CSAAGTGNGPPLHF.

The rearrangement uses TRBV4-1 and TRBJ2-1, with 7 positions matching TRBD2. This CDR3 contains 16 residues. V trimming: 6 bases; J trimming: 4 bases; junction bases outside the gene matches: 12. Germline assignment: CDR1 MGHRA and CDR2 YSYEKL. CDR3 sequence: CASRLAGGRSYNEQFF. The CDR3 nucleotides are TGCGCCAGCAGACTTGCTGGCGGGAGATCTTACAATGAGCAGTTCTTC.

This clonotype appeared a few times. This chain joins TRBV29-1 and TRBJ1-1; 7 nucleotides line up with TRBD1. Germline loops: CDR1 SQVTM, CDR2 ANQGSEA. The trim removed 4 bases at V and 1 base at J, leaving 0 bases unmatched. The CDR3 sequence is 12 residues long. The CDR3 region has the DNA TGCAGCGTTGGGGACAGGAACACTGAAGCTTTCTTT. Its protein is CSVGDRNTEAFF.

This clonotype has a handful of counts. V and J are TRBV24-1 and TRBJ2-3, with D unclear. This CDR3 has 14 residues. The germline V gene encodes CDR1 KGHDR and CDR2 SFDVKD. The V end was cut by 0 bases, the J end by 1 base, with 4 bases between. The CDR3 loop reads CATSDLDRTDTQYF. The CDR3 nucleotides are TGTGCCACCAGTGATTTGGACCGCACAGATACGCAGTATTTT.

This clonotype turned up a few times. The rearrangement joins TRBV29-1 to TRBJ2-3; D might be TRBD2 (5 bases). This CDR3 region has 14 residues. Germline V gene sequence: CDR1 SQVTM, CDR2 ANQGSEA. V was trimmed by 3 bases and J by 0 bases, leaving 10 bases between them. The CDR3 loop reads CSVDLDLSTDTQYF. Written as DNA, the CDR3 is TGCAGCGTTGATTTGGACTTAAGCACAGATACGCAGTATTTT.

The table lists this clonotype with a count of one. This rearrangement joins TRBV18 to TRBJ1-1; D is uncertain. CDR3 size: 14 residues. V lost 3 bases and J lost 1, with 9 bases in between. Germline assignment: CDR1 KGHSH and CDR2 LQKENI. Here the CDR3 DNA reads TGTGCCAGCTCACCCTTACACGAGAACACTGAAGCTTTCTTT. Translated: CASSPLHENTEAFF.

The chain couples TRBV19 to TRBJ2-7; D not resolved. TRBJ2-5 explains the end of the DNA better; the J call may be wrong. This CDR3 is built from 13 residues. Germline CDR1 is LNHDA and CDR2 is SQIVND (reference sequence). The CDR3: CASSKSLEGTQYF. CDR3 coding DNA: TGTGCCAGTAGTAAGAGTCTCGAAGGGACCCAGTACTTC.

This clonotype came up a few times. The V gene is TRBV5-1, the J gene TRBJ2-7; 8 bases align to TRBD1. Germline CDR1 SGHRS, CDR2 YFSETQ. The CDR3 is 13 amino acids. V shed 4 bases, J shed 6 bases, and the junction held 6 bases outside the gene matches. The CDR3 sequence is CASSRDRTLEQYF. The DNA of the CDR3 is TGCGCCAGCAGCCGGGACAGGACCCTCGAGCAGTACTTC.

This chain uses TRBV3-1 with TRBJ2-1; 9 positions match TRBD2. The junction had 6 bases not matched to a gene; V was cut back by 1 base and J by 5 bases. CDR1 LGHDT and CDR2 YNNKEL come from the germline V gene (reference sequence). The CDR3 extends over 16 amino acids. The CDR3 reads CASSQGFRTSDNEQFF. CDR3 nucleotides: TGTGCCAGCAGCCAAGGGTTCAGGACTAGCGACAATGAGCAGTTCTTC.

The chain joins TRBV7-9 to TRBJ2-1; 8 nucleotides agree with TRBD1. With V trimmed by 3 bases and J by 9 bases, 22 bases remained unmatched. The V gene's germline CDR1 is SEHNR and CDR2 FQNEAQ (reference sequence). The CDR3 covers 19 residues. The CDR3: CASSFSGGRAVKAVGEQFF. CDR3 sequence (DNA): TGTGCCAGCAGCTTTTCAGGGGGCCGCGCCGTGAAGGCTGTAGGTGAGCAGTTCTTC.

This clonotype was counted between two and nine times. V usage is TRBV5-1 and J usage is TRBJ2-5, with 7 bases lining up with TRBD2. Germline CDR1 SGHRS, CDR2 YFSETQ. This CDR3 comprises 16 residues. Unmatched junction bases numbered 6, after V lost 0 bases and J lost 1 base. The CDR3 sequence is CASSLEPAGIQETQYF. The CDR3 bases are TGCGCCAGCAGCTTGGAGCCAGCGGGGATCCAAGAGACCCAGTACTTC. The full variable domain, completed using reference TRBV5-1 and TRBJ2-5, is KAGVTQTPRYLIKTRGQQVTLSCSPISGHRSVSWYQQTPGQGLQFLFEYFSETQRNKGNFPGRFSGRQFSNSRSEMNVSTLELGDSALYLCASSLEPAGIQETQYFGPGTRLLVL.

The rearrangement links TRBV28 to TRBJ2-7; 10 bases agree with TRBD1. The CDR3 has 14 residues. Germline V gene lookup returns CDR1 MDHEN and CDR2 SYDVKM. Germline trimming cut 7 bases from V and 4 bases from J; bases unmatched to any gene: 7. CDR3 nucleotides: TGTGCCAGCACTGCGACAGGGGGCGCGTACGAGCAGTACTTC. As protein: CASTATGGAYEQYF.

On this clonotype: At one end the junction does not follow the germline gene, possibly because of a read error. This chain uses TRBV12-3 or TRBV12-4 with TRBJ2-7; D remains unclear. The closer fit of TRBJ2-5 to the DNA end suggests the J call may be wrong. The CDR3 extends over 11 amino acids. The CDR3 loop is CASSNQGTQYF. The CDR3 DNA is TGTGCCAGCAGTAACCAAGGGACCCAGTACTTC.